The clone carrying this T cell receptor (beta chain) showed up many times. One entry per CDR3 protein results from TCRdb running MiXCR on the 5' RACE reads. Here the sample spans tens of thousands of distinct CDR3 sequences, roughly 5.1% being singletons. The record originates from a study of T cells of healthy individuals. V was clipped by 4 bases and J by 8 bases; unmatched bases: 6. Germline assignment: CDR1 SGHTA and CDR2 FQGNSA. The CDR3 is made up of 14 amino acids. The chain recombines TRBV7-2 with TRBJ2-5; 11 bases fit TRBD2. This TCR came from a female donor in good health. CDR3 loop: CASSSTSGSFTQYF. CDR3 sequence (DNA): TGTGCCAGCAGCTCTACTAGCGGGAGCTTTACCCAGTACTTC.